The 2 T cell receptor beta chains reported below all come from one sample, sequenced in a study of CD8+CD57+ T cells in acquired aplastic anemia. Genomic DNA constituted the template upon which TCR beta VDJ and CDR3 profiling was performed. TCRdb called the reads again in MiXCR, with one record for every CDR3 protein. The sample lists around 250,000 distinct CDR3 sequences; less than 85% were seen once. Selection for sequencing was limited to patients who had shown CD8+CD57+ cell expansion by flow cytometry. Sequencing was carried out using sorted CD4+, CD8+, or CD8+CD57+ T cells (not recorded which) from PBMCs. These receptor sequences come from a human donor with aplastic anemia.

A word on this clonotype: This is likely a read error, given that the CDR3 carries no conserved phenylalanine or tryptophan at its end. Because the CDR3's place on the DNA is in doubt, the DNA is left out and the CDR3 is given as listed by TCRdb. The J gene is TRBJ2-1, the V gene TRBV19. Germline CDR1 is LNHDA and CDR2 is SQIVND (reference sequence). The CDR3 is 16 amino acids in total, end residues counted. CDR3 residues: CASSIARGAYKKQFFV.

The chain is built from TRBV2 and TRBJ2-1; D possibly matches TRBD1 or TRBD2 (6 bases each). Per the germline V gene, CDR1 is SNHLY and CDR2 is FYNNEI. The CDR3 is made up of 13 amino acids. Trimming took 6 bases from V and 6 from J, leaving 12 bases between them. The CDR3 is CASRLGGFNEQFF. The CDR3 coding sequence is TGTGCCAGCAGGTTAGGGGGGTTCAATGAGCAGTTCTTC.